This TCR beta chain was obtained from a study of control samples from healthy donors and cancer patients. Sequencing used immunoSEQ multiplex PCR; TCRdb keeps in-frame clones, though not all of them. Among roughly 120,000 clones listed, 70% to 90% were seen once. The germline gives CDR1 MRHNA, CDR2 SNTAGT. The CDR3 contains 14 residues. V shed 4 bases and J shed 1 base, with 7 bases lying between them. This clonotype was obtained from a woman in her seventies in good health. Sequencing used blood. The rearrangement links TRBV6-4 to TRBJ2-2, with a tentative D call TRBD1 (6 bases). CDR3 sequence reads: CASSVQGNTGELFF. The CDR3 nucleotides are TGTGCCAGCAGTGTACAGGGGAACACCGGGGAGCTGTTTTTT.